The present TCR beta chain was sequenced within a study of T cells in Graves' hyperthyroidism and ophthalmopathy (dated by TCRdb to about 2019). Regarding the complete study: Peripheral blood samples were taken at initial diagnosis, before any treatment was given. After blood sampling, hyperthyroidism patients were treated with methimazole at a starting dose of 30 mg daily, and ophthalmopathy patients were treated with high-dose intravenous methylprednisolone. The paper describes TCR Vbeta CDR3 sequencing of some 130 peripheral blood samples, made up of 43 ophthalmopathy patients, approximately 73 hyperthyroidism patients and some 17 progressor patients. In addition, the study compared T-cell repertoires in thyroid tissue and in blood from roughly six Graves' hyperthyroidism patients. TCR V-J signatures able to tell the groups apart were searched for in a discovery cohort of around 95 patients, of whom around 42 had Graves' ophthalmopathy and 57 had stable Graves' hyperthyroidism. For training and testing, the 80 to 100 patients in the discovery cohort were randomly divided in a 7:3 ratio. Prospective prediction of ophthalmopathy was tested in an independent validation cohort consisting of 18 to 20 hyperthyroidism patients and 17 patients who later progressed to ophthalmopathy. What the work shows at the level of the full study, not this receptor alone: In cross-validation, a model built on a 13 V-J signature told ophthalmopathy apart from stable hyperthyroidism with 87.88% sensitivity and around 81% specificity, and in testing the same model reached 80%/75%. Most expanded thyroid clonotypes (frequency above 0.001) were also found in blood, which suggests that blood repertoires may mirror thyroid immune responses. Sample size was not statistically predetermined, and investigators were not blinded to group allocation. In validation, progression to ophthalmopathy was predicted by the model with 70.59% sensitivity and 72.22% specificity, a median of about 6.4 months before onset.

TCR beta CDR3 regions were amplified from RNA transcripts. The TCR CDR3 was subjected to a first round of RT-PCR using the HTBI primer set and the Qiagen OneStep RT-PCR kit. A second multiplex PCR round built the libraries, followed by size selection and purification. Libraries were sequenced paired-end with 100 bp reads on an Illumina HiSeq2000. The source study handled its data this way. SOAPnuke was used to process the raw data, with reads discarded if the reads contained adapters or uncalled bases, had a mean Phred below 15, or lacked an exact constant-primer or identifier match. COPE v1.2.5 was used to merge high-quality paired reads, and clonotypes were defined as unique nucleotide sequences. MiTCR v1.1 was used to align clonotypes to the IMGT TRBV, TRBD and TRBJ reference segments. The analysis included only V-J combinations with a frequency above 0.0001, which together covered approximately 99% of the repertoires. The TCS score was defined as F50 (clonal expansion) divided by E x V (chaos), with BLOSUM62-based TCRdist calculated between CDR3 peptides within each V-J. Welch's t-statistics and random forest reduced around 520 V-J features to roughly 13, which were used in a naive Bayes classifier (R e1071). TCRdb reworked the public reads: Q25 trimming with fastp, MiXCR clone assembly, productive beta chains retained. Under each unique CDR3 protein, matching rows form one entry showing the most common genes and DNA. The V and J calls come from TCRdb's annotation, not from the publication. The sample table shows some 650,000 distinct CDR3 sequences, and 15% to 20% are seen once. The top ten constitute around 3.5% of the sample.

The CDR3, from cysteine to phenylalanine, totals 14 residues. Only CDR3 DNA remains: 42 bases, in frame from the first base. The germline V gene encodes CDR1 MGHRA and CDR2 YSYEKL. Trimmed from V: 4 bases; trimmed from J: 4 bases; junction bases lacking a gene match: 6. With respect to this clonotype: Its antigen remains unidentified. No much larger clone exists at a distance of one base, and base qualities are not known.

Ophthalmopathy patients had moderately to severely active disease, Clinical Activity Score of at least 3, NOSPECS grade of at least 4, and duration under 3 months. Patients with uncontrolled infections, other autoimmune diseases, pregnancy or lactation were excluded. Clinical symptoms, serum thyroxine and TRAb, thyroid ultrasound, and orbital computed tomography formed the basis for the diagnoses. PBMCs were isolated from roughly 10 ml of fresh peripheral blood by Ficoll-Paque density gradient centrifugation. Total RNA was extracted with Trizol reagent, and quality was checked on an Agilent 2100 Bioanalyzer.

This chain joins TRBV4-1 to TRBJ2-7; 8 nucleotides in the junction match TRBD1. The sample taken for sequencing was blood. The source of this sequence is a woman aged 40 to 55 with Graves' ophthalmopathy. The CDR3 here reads CASSLGQGEYEQYF. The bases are TGCGCCAGCAGCCTCGGACAGGGCGAATACGAGCAGTACTTC.